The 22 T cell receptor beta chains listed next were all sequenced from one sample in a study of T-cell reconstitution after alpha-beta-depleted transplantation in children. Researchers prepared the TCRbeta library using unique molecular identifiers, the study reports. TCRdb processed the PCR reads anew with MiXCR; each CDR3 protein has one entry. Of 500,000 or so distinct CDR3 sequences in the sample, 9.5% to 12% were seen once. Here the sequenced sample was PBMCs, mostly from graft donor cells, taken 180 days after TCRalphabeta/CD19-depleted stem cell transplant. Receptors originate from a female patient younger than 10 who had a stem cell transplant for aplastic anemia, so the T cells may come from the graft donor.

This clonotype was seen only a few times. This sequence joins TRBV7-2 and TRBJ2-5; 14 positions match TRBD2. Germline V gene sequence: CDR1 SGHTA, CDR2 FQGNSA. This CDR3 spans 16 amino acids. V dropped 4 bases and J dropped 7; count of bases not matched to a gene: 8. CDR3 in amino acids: CASSSLTSGRGGTQYF. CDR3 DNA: TGTGCCAGCAGCTCCCTGACTAGCGGGAGGGGTGGGACCCAGTACTTC.

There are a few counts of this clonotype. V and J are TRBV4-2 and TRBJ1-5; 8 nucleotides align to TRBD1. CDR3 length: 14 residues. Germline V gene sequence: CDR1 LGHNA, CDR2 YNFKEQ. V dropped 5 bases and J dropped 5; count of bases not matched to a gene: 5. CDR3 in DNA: TGTGCCAGCAGCGAAGCAGGGGGCCATCAGCCCCAGCATTTT. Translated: CASSEAGGHQPQHF.

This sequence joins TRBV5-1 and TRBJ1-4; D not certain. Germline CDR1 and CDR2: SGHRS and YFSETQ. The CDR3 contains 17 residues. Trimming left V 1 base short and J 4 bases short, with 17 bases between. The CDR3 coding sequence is TGCGCCAGCAGCTTGTGGCAGTCGGTCGGGGATAATGAAAAACTGTTTTTT. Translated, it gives CASSLWQSVGDNEKLFF.

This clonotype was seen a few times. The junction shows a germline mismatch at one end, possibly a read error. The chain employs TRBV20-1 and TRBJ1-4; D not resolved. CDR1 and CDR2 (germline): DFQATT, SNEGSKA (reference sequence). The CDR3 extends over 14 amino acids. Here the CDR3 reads CSARGNSFTIPVLF. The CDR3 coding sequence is TGCAGTGCTAGAGGAAATAGTTTCACCATCCCCGTCCTTTTT.

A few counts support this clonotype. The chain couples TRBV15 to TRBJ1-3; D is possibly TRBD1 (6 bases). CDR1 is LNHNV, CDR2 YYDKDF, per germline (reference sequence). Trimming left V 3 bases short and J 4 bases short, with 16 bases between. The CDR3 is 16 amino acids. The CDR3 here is CATSRGGGPRGNTIYF. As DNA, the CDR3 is TGTGCCACCAGCAGGGGAGGGGGACCTCGCGGAAACACCATATATTTT.

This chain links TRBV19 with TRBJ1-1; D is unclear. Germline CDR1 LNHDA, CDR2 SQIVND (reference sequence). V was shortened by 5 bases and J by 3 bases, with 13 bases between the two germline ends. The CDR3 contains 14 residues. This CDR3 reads CASSGRNWDTEAFF. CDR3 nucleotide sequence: TGTGCCAGTAGTGGGCGGAACTGGGACACTGAAGCTTTCTTT.

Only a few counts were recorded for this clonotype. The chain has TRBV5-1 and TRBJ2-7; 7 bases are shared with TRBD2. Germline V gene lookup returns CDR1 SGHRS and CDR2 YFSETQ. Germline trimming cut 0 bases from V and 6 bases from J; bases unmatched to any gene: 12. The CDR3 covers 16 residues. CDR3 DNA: TGCGCCAGCAGCTTGGGCTGGGGAGGGCTAGCGGCCGAGCAGTACTTC. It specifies CASSLGWGGLAAEQYF.

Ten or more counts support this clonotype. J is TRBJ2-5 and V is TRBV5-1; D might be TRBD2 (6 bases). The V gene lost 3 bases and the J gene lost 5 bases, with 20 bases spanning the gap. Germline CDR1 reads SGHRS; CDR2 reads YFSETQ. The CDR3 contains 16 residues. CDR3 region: CASSSGGTGAQETQYF. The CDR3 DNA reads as TGCGCCAGCAGCTCCGGAGGAACGGGAGCGCAGGAGACCCAGTACTTC.

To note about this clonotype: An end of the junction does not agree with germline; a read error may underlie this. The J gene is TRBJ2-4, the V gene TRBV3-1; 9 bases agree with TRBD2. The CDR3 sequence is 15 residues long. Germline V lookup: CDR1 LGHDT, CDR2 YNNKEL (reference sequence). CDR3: CASSPIAGAQNIQYF. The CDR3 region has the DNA TGTGCCAGCAGCCCCATAGCGGGAGCCCAAAACATTCAGTACTTC.

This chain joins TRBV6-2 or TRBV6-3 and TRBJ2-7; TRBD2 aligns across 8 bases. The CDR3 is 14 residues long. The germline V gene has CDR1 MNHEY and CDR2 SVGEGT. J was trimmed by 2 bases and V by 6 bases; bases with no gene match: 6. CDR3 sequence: CASRAGGWAYEQYF. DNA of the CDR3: TGTGCCAGCAGGGCGGGAGGTTGGGCCTACGAGCAGTACTTC.

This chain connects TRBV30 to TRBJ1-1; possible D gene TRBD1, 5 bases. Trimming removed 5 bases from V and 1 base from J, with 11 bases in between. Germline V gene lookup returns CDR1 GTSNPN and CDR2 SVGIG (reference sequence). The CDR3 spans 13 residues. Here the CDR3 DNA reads TGTGCCTGGTGCGACAGCGCGAACACTGAAGCTTTCTTT. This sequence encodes CAWCDSANTEAFF.

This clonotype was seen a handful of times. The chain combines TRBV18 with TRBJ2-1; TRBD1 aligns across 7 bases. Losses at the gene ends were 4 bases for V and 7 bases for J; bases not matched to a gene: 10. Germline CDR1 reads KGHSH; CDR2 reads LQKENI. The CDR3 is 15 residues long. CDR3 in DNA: TGTGCCAGCTCACGGCGACAGGGCCAAGGGAATGAGCAGTTCTTC. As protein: CASSRRQGQGNEQFF. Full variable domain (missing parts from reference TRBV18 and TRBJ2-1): NAGVMQNPRHLVRRRGQEARLRCSPMKGHSHVYWYRQLPEEGLKFMVYLQKENIIDESGMPKERFSAEFPKEGPSILRIQQVVRGDSAAYFCASSRRQGQGNEQFFGPGTRLTVL.

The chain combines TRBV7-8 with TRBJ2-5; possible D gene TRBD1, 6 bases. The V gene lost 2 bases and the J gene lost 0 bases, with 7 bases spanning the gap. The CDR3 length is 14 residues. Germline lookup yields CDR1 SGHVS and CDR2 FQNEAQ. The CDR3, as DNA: TGTGCCAGCAGCTTACGGGACAACCAAGAGACCCAGTACTTC. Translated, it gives CASSLRDNQETQYF.

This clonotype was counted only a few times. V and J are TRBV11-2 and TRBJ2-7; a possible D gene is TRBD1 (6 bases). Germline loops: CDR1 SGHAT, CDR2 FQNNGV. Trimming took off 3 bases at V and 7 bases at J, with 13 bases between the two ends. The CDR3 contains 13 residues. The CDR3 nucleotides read TGTGCCAGCAGCTTGGGGGCAGGTGGGGAGCAGTACTTC. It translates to CASSLGAGGEQYF.

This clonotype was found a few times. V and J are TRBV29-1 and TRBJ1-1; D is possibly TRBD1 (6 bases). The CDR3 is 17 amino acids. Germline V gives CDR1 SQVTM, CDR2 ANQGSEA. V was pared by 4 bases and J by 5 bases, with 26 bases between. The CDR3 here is CSVVQLRGEIIKTEAFF. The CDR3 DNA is TGCAGCGTTGTTCAGCTTAGGGGGGAGATAATAAAAACTGAAGCTTTCTTT. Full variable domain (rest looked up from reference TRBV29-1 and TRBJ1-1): SAVISQKPSRDICQRGTSLTIQCQVDSQVTMMFWYRQQPGQSLTLIATANQGSEATYESGFVIDKFPISRPNLTFSTLTVSNMSPEDSSIYLCSVVQLRGEIIKTEAFFGQGTRLTVV.

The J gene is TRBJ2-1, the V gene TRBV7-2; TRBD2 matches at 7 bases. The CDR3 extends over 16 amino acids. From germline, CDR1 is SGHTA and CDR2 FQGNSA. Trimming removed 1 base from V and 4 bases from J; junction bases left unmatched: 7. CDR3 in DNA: TGTGCCAGCAGCTTAGGTGGGAGGGGAAAATACAATGAGCAGTTCTTC. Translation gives CASSLGGRGKYNEQFF.

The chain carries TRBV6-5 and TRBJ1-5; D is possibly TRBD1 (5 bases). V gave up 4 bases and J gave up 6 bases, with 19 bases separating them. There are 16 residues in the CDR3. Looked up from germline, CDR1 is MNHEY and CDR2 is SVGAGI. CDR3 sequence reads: CASSSGGGSRGQPQHF. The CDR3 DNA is TGTGCCAGCAGTTCCGGTGGGGGGTCGAGGGGTCAGCCCCAGCATTTT.

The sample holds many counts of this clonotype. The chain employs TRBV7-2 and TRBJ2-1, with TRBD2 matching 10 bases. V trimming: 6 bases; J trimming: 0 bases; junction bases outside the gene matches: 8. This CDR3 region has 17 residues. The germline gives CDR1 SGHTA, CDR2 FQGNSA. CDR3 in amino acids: CASSSTSGMSSYNEQFF. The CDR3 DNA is TGTGCCAGCAGTTCTACTAGCGGGATGTCCTCCTACAATGAGCAGTTCTTC.

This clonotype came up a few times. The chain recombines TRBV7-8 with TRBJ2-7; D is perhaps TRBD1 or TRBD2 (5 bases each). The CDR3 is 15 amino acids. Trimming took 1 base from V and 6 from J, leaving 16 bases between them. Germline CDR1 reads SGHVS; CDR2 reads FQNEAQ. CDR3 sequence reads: CASSLEGREWFEQYF. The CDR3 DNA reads TGTGCCAGCAGCTTAGAGGGCAGGGAGTGGTTCGAGCAGTACTTC.

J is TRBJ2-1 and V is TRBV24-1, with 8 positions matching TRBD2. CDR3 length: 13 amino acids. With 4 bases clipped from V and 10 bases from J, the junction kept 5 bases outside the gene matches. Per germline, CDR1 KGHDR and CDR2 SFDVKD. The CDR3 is CATSEGTRGEQFF. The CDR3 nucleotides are TGTGCCACCAGTGAGGGGACTAGAGGGGAGCAGTTCTTC.

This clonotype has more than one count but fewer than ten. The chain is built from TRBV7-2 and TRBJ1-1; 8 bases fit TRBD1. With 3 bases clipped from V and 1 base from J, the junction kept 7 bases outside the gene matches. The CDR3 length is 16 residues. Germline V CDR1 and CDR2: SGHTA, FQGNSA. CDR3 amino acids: CASSFSRTGRNTEAFF. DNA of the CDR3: TGTGCCAGCAGCTTCAGCCGGACAGGGCGGAACACTGAAGCTTTCTTT.

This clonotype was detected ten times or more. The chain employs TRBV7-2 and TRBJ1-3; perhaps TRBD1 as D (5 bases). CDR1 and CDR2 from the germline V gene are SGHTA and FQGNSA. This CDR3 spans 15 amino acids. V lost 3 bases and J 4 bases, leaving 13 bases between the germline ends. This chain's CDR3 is CASSLGPGGGNTIYF. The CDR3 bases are TGTGCCAGCAGCTTGGGCCCCGGGGGGGGAAACACCATATATTTT.